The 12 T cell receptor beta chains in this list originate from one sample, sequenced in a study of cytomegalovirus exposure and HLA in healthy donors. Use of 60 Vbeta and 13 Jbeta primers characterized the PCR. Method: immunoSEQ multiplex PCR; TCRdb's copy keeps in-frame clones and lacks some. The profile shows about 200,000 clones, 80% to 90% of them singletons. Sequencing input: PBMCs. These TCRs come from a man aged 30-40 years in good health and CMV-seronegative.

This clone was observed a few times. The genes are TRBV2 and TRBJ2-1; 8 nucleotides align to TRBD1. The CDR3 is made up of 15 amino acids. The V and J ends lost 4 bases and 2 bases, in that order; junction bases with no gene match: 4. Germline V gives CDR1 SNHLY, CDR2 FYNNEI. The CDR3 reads CASSVETGAYNEQFF. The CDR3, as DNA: TGTGCCAGCAGTGTGGAGACAGGGGCCTACAATGAGCAGTTCTTC.

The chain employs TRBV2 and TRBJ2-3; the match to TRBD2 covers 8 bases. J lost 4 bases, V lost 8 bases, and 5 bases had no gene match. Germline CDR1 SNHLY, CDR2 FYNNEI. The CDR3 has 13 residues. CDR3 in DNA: TGTGCCAGCCGGACTAGCCCCCCAGATACGCAGTATTTT. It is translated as CASRTSPPDTQYF.

CDR3 coding DNA: TGTGCCAGCAGCGTAGGGACAGGGCCCTACGAGCAGTACTTC. Protein: CASSVGTGPYEQYF. The chain has TRBV9 and TRBJ2-7; 8 nucleotides match TRBD1. CDR1 is SGDLS, CDR2 YYNGEE, per germline. Trimming removed 0 bases from V and 2 bases from J; junction bases left unmatched: 1. The length of the CDR3 is 14 residues.

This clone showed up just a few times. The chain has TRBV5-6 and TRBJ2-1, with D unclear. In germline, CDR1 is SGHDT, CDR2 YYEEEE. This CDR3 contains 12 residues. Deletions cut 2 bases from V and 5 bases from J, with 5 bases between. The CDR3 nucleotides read TGTGCCAGCAGCTTCTATGACAATGAGCAGTTCTTC. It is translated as CASSFYDNEQFF.

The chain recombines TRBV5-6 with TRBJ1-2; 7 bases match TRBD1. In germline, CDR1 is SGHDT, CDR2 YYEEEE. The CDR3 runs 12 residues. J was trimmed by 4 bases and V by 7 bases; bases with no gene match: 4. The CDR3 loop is CASFTGAYGYTF. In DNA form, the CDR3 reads TGTGCCAGCTTTACAGGGGCCTATGGCTACACCTTC.

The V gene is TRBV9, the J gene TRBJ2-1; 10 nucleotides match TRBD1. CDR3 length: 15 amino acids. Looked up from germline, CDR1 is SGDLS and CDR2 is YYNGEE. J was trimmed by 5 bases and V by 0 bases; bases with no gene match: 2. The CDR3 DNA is TGTGCCAGCAGCGTAGAGGGACAGGGGAACAATGAGCAGTTCTTC. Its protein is CASSVEGQGNNEQFF.

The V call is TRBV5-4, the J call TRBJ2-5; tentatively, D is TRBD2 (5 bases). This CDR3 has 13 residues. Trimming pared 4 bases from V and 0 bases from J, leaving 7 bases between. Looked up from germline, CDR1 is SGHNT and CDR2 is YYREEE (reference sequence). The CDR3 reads CASSRTHQETQYF. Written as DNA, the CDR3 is TGTGCCAGCAGCCGGACTCACCAAGAGACCCAGTACTTC.

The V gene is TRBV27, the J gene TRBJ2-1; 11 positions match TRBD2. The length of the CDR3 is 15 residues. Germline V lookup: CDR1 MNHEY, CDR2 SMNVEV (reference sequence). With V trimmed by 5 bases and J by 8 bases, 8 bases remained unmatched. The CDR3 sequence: CASSARTSGRDEQFF. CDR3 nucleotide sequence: TGTGCCAGCAGTGCCCGGACTAGCGGGCGGGATGAGCAGTTCTTC.

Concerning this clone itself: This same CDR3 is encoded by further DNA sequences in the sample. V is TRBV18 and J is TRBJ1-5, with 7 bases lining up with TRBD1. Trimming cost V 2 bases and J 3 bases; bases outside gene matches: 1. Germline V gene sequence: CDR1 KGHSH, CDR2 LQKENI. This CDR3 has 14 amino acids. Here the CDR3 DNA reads TGTGCCAGCTCACCAACAGGGGCCAATCAGCCCCAGCATTTT. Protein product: CASSPTGANQPQHF.

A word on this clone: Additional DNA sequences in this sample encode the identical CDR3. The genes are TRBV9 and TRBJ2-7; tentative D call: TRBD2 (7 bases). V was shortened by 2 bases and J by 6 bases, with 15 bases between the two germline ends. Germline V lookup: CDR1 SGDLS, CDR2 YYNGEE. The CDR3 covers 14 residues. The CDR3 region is CASSVGTGGFEQYF. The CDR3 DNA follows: TGTGCCAGCAGCGTTGGGACGGGGGGCTTCGAGCAGTACTTC.

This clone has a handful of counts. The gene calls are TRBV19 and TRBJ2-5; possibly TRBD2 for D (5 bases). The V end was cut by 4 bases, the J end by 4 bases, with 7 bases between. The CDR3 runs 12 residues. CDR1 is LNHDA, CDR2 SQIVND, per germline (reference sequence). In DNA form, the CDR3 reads TGTGCCAGTAGTAGTCGGGGAGAGACCCAGTACTTC. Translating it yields CASSSRGETQYF.

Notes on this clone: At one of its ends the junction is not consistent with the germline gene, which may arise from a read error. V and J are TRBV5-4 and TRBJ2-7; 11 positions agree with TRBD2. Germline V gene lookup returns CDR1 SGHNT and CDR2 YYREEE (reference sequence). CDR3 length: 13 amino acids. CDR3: CASSLDESSGGSF. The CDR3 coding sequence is TGTGCCAGCAGCTTGGATGAATCTAGCGGGGGGAGTTTC.